This TCR beta chain appears in the sequencing data of a study of type 1 regulatory T cells. Study-wide context: An in vitro protocol generated T-allo10, a Tr1-enriched, alloantigen-specific CD4 T cell product.

This CDR3 region has 14 residues. Germline V CDR1 and CDR2: MGHDK, SYGVNS. Trimming stripped 5 bases from V and 4 bases from J, with 11 bases between. TCRdb used MiXCR to reprocess the reads, holding one entry per CDR3 protein. Seen here are under 20,000 distinct CDR3 sequences, more than 8.5% observed once, and the top ten hold approximately 2.5%. This clonotype has a count of ten or more. This clonotype originated in a human donor in good health. The J gene is TRBJ2-2, the V gene TRBV25-1; D is perhaps TRBD2 (6 bases). The source material was CD4+ T cells, either the whole sample or a sorted fraction (not recorded which). CDR3 DNA: TGTGCCAGCAGTTCCGGGACTCCCACCGGGGAGCTGTTTTTT. Residues: CASSSGTPTGELFF.